One sample yielded the 25 T cell receptor beta chains listed below, sequenced in a study of cytomegalovirus exposure and HLA in healthy donors. 60 Vbeta and 13 Jbeta primers were used in PCR. Profiling relied on immunoSEQ multiplex PCR, and the TCRdb table lists in-frame clones only, not all of them. The repertoire holds 120,000 to 150,000 clones, with 82% as singletons. The sequenced sample was PBMCs. Receptors originate from a male donor in good health and CMV-seronegative.

V gene TRBV5-4 combines with J gene TRBJ2-7; 8 nucleotides match TRBD2. The CDR3 is made up of 14 amino acids. CDR1 is SGHNT and CDR2 is YYREEE in the germline V gene (reference sequence). J gave up 1 base and V 5 bases, and 5 bases lay outside the gene matches. The CDR3 reads CASRASGGSYEQYF. The CDR3 DNA reads as TGTGCCAGCAGGGCCAGCGGGGGTTCCTACGAGCAGTACTTC.

The chain has TRBV28 and TRBJ2-7; no definite D call. V was trimmed by 3 bases and J by 6 bases, leaving 9 bases between them. Germline CDR1 and CDR2: MDHEN and SYDVKM. The CDR3 is 12 amino acids. The DNA of the CDR3 is TGTGCCAGCAGTTTCGGCCCGGGCGAGCAGTACTTC. Translated: CASSFGPGEQYF.

This chain joins TRBV29-1 and TRBJ1-2; the D gene is possibly TRBD1 (5 bases). Germline V gene sequence: CDR1 SQVTM, CDR2 ANQGSEA. Trimming cost V 4 bases and J 2 bases, with 11 bases left between them. CDR3 length equals 13 residues. Here the CDR3 reads CSVVADNNYGYTF. The CDR3 coding sequence is TGCAGCGTTGTAGCGGACAACAACTATGGCTACACCTTC.

The rearrangement joins TRBV2 to TRBJ2-1, with 11 bases lining up with TRBD1. Germline CDR1 SNHLY, CDR2 FYNNEI. The CDR3 is made up of 15 amino acids. V lost 4 bases, J lost 8 bases, and 7 bases stayed unmatched. The CDR3 region is CASSVGTGGVDEQFF. The CDR3 bases are TGTGCCAGCAGTGTGGGGACAGGGGGAGTGGATGAGCAGTTCTTC.

The chain has TRBV5-1 and TRBJ2-7; possible D gene TRBD2, 6 bases. The germline V and J ends were trimmed by 3 bases and 0 bases, with 10 bases remaining between them. The V gene's germline CDR1 is SGHRS and CDR2 YFSETQ. The CDR3 has 14 amino acids. The CDR3 DNA sequence: TGCGCCAGCAGCTCAACTAGCAGCTCCTACGAGCAGTACTTC. This sequence encodes CASSSTSSSYEQYF.

The chain carries TRBV7-9 and TRBJ2-3; 7 bases fit TRBD2. The germline gives CDR1 SEHNR, CDR2 FQNEAQ (reference sequence). This CDR3 spans 15 amino acids. Trimming removed 5 bases from V and 3 bases from J; junction bases left unmatched: 8. The CDR3 is CASSLGLAVTDTQYF. The CDR3, as DNA: TGTGCCAGCAGCCTCGGGCTAGCGGTAACAGATACGCAGTATTTT.

The rearrangement uses TRBV5-1 and TRBJ2-3; perhaps TRBD2 as D (5 bases). The germline gives CDR1 SGHRS, CDR2 YFSETQ. The CDR3 totals 15 residues. V was cut by 4 bases and J by 1 base, with 13 bases left in between. CDR3 DNA sequence: TGCGCCAGCAGCCTGGCATCGAGGGGCACAGATACGCAGTATTTT. It encodes CASSLASRGTDTQYF.

CDR3 sequence: CASSPSGTGWNYGYTF. In nucleotides, the CDR3 is TGTGCCAGCTCACCATCAGGGACAGGGTGGAACTATGGCTACACCTTC. The J gene is TRBJ1-2, the V gene TRBV18; 9 bases are shared with TRBD1. Looked up from germline, CDR1 is KGHSH and CDR2 is LQKENI. The CDR3 is made up of 16 amino acids. Unmatched junction bases numbered 6, after V lost 2 bases and J lost 2 bases.

The chain links TRBV18 to TRBJ1-1, with unresolved D. The CDR3 spans 12 residues. V dropped 3 bases and J dropped 6 bases, with 8 bases sitting between them. CDR1 KGHSH and CDR2 LQKENI come from the germline V gene. For the CDR3, the DNA is TGTGCCAGCTCACCCTACGGGGCTGAAGCTTTCTTT. Its translation: CASSPYGAEAFF.

The chain recombines TRBV5-4 with TRBJ2-7; 11 nucleotides align to TRBD2. V was pared by 0 bases and J by 7 bases, with 3 bases of the junction left unmatched. Germline V gene lookup returns CDR1 SGHNT and CDR2 YYREEE (reference sequence). The CDR3 extends over 14 amino acids. CDR3 region: CASSLALAGGEQYF. In nucleotides, the CDR3 is TGTGCCAGCAGCTTGGCGCTAGCGGGAGGTGAGCAGTACTTC.

This clone was seen once. The chain couples TRBV2 to TRBJ2-1; 14 bases are a match to TRBD2. J gave up 5 bases and V 6 bases, and 12 bases lay outside the gene matches. Germline V gene data show CDR1 as SNHLY and CDR2 as FYNNEI. CDR3 length: 18 amino acids. CDR3 loop: CASSPGLAGVLGDNEQFF. DNA for the CDR3: TGTGCCAGCAGCCCGGGACTAGCGGGAGTATTAGGGGACAATGAGCAGTTCTTC.

The chain recombines TRBV18 with TRBJ1-5, with D uncertain. This CDR3 spans 13 amino acids. V was clipped by 1 base and J by 7 bases, with 8 bases between them. Germline-derived CDR1 and CDR2 are KGHSH and LQKENI. This CDR3 reads CASSPRGDQPQHF. The DNA for the CDR3 is TGTGCCAGCTCACCACGGGGAGACCAGCCCCAGCATTTT. Based on the CDR3 plus reference TRBV18 and TRBJ1-5, the full variable domain is NAGVMQNPRHLVRRRGQEARLRCSPMKGHSHVYWYRQLPEEGLKFMVYLQKENIIDESGMPKERFSAEFPKEGPSILRIQQVVRGDSAAYFCASSPRGDQPQHFGDGTRLSIL.

The rearrangement uses TRBV4-3 and TRBJ2-7; TRBD1 agrees at 9 bases. Germline trimming cut 1 base from V and 1 base from J; bases unmatched to any gene: 2. CDR1 and CDR2 (germline): LGHNA, YSLEER. This CDR3 spans 15 amino acids. CDR3 in DNA: TGCGCCAGCAGCCAAGGGACAGGGGAATCCTACGAGCAGTACTTC. It encodes CASSQGTGESYEQYF.

The V gene is TRBV5-1, the J gene TRBJ2-7; possibly TRBD1 for D (6 bases). Deletions cut 1 base from V and 3 bases from J, with 11 bases between. Germline CDR1 is SGHRS and CDR2 is YFSETQ. The CDR3 is 14 residues long. In nucleotides, the CDR3 is TGCGCCAGCAGCTTGTTTTCAGGGGACTACGAGCAGTACTTC. The encoded protein is CASSLFSGDYEQYF.

This chain joins TRBV21-1 and TRBJ2-3; the tabulated D call, TRBD2, remains unverified against the DNA. TRBV21-1 constitutes a pseudogene. CDR3 length: 20 residues. The CDR3 here is CASSKGGADVGLAGRDTQYF. DNA for the CDR3: TGTGCCAGCAGCAAAGGAGGAGCCGACGTGGGACTAGCGGGACGGGATACGCAGTATTTT.

This clone was seen a single time. This sequence joins TRBV2 and TRBJ2-7, with 7 bases identical to TRBD1. The CDR3 consists of 15 residues. Looked up from germline, CDR1 is SNHLY and CDR2 is FYNNEI. V lost 3 bases and J lost 2; bases outside the gene matches: 7. Here the CDR3 reads CASSDRGQLTYEQYF. In nucleotides, the CDR3 is TGTGCCAGCAGTGACCGGGGACAGCTTACCTACGAGCAGTACTTC.

The chain has TRBV19 and TRBJ2-7; D may be TRBD1 (6 bases). V was pared by 5 bases and J by 0 bases, with 17 bases between. CDR3 length equals 16 residues. Germline loops: CDR1 LNHDA, CDR2 SQIVND (reference sequence). The CDR3 DNA reads as TGTGCCAGTAGTCCTCGGACAGCGACGAACTCCTACGAGCAGTACTTC. Translating gives CASSPRTATNSYEQYF.

The table lists this clone with a count of one. The V and J genes are TRBV7-2 and TRBJ1-2, with D hard to call. Germline CDR1 reads SGHTA; CDR2 reads FQGNSA. The CDR3 runs 12 residues. V gave up 1 base and J gave up 8 bases, with 8 bases separating them. DNA of the CDR3: TGTGCCAGCAGCTTAGGAGGCGGCGGCTACACCTTC. This encodes CASSLGGGGYTF.

The J gene is TRBJ2-5, the V gene TRBV7-9, with 7 bases matching TRBD2. The germline CDR1 and CDR2 sequences are SEHNR and FQNEAQ (reference sequence). With V trimmed by 4 bases and J by 3 bases, 8 bases remained unmatched. This CDR3 contains 15 residues. In DNA form, the CDR3 reads TGTGCCAGCAGCTCCCCTTACCTAGCGGAAGAGACCCAGTACTTC. It codes for CASSSPYLAEETQYF.

The rearrangement links TRBV11-1 to TRBJ2-7; D is perhaps TRBD1 (6 bases). The germline V gene has CDR1 SGHAT and CDR2 FQDESV (reference sequence). V lost 4 bases and J lost 6, with 10 bases in between. This CDR3 region has 12 residues. CDR3 in amino acids: CASSYWTAEQYF. Here the CDR3 DNA reads TGTGCCAGCAGCTACTGGACAGCCGAGCAGTACTTC. Looking up the rest from reference TRBV11-1 and TRBJ2-7 gives the full variable domain: EAEVAQSPRYKITEKSQAVAFWCDPISGHATLYWYRQILGQGPELLVQFQDESVVDDSQLPKDRFSAERLKGVDSTLKIQPAELGDSAMYLCASSYWTAEQYFGPGTRLTVT.

The chain uses TRBV20-1 and TRBJ2-7, with D maybe TRBD2 (6 bases). The CDR3 sequence is 11 residues long. CDR1 and CDR2 from the germline V gene are DFQATT and SNEGSKA (reference sequence). Trimming left V 5 bases short and J 5 bases short, with 10 bases between. In nucleotides, the CDR3 is TGCAGTGCTCTGACTAGTAACGAGCAGTACTTC. Its translation: CSALTSNEQYF.

As concerns this clone: One end of the junction fails to match germline, which may point to a read error. The gene calls are TRBV7-7 and TRBJ2-5; 8 bases agree with TRBD1. This CDR3 region has 15 residues. CDR1 is SSHAT and CDR2 is FNYEAQ in the germline V gene (reference sequence). CDR3 region: CASSLLQGEWETQYF. CDR3 nucleotide sequence: TGTGCTAGCAGCTTATTACAGGGGGAGTGGGAGACCCAGTACTTC. The full variable domain, with the rest looked up from reference TRBV7-7 and TRBJ2-5, is GAGVSQSPRYKVTKRGQDVTLRCDPISSHATLYWYQQALGQGPEFLTYFNYEAQPDKSGLPSDRFSAERPEGSISTLTIQRTEQRDSAMYRCASSLLQGEWETQYFGPGTRLLVL.

J is TRBJ2-7 and V is TRBV2; 8 bases are shared with TRBD1. The length of the CDR3 is 17 residues. Trimming cost V 0 bases and J 3 bases; bases outside gene matches: 10. The germline V gene has CDR1 SNHLY and CDR2 FYNNEI. The CDR3, as DNA: TGTGCCAGCAGTGAAGCGCTTGTTGGGACAGGCTTCTACGAGCAGTACTTC. Translating gives CASSEALVGTGFYEQYF.

This chain joins TRBV4-3 and TRBJ2-2; D might be TRBD2 (5 bases). The CDR3 has 15 amino acids. Germline V gene sequence: CDR1 LGHNA, CDR2 YSLEER. Trimming left V 5 bases short and J 4 bases short, with 14 bases between. CDR3 nucleotide sequence: TGCGCCAGCAGCAGGGTAGCGCCCACCACCGGGGAGCTGTTTTTT. Amino acids: CASSRVAPTTGELFF.

The gene calls are TRBV4-3 and TRBJ2-7; D is unresolved. The CDR3 sequence is 15 residues long. V was shortened by 1 base and J by 4 bases, with 14 bases between the two germline ends. Germline CDR1 reads LGHNA; CDR2 reads YSLEER. The CDR3: CASSQGAQPKYEQYF. CDR3 nucleotide sequence: TGCGCCAGCAGCCAAGGGGCACAACCCAAATACGAGCAGTACTTC.